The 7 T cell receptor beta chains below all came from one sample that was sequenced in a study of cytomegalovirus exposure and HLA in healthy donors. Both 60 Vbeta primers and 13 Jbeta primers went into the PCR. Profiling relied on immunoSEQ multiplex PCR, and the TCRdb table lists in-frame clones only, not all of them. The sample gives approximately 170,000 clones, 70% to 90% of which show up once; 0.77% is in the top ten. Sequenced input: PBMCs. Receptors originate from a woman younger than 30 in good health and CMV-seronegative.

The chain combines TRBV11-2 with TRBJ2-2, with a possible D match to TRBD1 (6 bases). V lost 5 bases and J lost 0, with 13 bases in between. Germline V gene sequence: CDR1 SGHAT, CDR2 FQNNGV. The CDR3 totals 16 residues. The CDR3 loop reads CASSIQTGSNTGELFF. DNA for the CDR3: TGTGCCAGCAGCATACAGACAGGTTCGAACACCGGGGAGCTGTTTTTT.

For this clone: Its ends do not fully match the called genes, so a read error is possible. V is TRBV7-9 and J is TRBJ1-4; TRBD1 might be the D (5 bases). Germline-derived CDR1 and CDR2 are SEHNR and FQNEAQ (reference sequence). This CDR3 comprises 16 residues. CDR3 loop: CSSSLSGELTNEKLFF. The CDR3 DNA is TGTTCCAGCAGCTTGTCGGGGGAGTTAACTAATGAAAAACTGTTTTTT.

CDR3 loop: CAWGRGGGDHEQYF. In DNA form, the CDR3 reads TGTGCCTGGGGACGTGGAGGGGGGGACCACGAGCAGTACTTC. The chain uses TRBV30 and TRBJ2-7; perhaps TRBD2 as D (7 bases). Germline-derived CDR1 and CDR2 are GTSNPN and SVGIG (reference sequence). This CDR3 has 14 amino acids. V lost 5 bases and J 5 bases, leaving 19 bases between the germline ends. The whole variable domain, filled in from reference TRBV30 and TRBJ2-7, reads SQTIHQWPATLVQPVGSPLSLECTVEGTSNPNLYWYRQAAGRGLQLLFYSVGIGQISSEVPQNLSASRPQDRQFILSSKKLLLSDSGFYLCAWGRGGGDHEQYFGPGTRLTVT.

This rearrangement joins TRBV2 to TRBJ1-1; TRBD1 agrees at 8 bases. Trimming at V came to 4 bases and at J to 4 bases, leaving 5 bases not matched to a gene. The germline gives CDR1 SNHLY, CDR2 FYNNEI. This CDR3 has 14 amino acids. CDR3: CASSVAGGFTEAFF. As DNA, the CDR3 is TGTGCCAGCAGTGTCGCAGGGGGCTTCACTGAAGCTTTCTTT. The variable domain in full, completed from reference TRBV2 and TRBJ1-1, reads EPEVTQTPSHQVTQMGQEVILRCVPISNHLYFYWYRQILGQKVEFLVSFYNNEISEKSEIFDDQFSVERPDGSNFTLKIRSTKLEDSAMYFCASSVAGGFTEAFFGQGTRLTVV.

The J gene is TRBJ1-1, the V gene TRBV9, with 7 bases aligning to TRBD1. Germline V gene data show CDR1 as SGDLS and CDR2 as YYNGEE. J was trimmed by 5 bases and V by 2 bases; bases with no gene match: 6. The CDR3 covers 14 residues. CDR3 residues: CASSVLQGVTEAFF. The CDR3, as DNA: TGTGCCAGCAGCGTCTTGCAGGGGGTAACTGAAGCTTTCTTT.

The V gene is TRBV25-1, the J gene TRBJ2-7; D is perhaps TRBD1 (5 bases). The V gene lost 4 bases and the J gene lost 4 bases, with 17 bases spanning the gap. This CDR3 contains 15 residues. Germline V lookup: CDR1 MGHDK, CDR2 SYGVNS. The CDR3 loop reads CASSANQGSSYEQYF. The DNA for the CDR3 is TGTGCCAGCAGTGCTAACCAGGGAAGCTCTTACGAGCAGTACTTC.

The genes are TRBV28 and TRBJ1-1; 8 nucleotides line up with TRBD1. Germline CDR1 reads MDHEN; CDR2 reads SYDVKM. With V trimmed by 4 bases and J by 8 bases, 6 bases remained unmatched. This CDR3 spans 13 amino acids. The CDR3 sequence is CASSSGGGWEAFF. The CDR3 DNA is TGTGCCAGCAGTTCAGGGGGCGGCTGGGAAGCTTTCTTT.